These T cell receptor beta chains were read from a single sample in a study of shared T cell receptors in the human thymus. Sequencing was performed with immunoSEQ multiplex PCR; in TCRdb, only in-frame clones are kept and a portion is missing. The sample contains about 500,000 clones, about four fifths of which appear only once. This sample also appeared in a second study, on human thymus T cells.

Sample: thymocytes. These receptors came from a boy under two years old with a congenital heart defect. Both conserved end residues are part of each CDR3. The order of the fields is V gene, J gene, D gene, clone size, CDR3 protein, CDR3 DNA. D genes are given only for firm matches. The size field is filled for only some rows; it gives once, few, many or a size class.

>TRBV6-5|TRBJ2-7|.|.
CASSSGSNEQYF
TGTGCCAGCAGTTCGGGAAGTAACGAGCAGTACTTC
>TRBV14|TRBJ2-2|TRBD2|.
CASSQDGGAGAAGELFF
TGTGCCAGCAGCCAAGACGGTGGTGCGGGAGCGGCCGGGGAGCTGTTTTTT
>TRBV27|TRBJ2-1|.|once
CASRSSDEQFF
TGTGCCAGCAGGTCTAGCGATGAGCAGTTCTTC
>TRBV4-3|TRBJ2-1|.|.
CASSQGVRTQNYNEQFF
TGCGCCAGCAGCCAAGGGGTCAGGACTCAAAATTACAATGAGCAGTTCTTC
>TRBV5-6|TRBJ2-3|TRBD1|.
CASSSWDRSGDTQYF
TGTGCCAGCAGCTCGTGGGACAGGAGTGGAGATACGCAGTATTTT
>TRBV4-3|TRBJ2-7|.|.
CASSQELGEQYF
TGCGCCAGCAGCCAGGAGTTAGGCGAGCAGTACTTC
>TRBV7-2|TRBJ1-1|TRBD1|.
CASSSWTGEGTEAFF
TGTGCCAGCAGCTCCTGGACAGGGGAGGGCACTGAAGCTTTCTTT
>TRBV5-1|TRBJ1-2|.|.
CASSLESTVTYGYTF
TGCGCCAGCAGCTTGGAGTCGACAGTGACGTATGGCTACACCTTC
>TRBV27|TRBJ2-1|.|.
CASSFRAETAEQFF
TGTGCCAGCAGTTTCAGGGCCGAAACAGCTGAGCAGTTCTTC
>TRBV6-1|TRBJ2-7|TRBD1|.
CASKGQGVYEQYF
TGTGCCAGCAAAGGACAGGGGGTATACGAGCAGTACTTC
>TRBV30|TRBJ2-7|.|.
CAWSPLYEQYF
TGTGCCTGGAGTCCCCTCTACGAGCAGTACTTC
>TRBV2|TRBJ1-2|TRBD1|.
CASIRQGATNYGYTF
TGTGCCAGCATTCGGCAGGGGGCTACTAACTATGGCTACACCTTC
>TRBV5-1|TRBJ2-7|.|.
CASNRDPGSYEQYF
TGCGCCAGCAACAGGGATCCTGGGTCCTACGAGCAGTACTTC
>TRBV30|TRBJ1-5|TRBD1|.
CAWSPFRTGGDGQPQHF
TGTGCCTGGAGCCCCTTTCGCACAGGGGGCGACGGTCAGCCCCAGCATTTT
>TRBV14|TRBJ2-3|TRBD2|.
CASSPPPAGVDTQYF
TGTGCCAGCAGCCCCCCTCCAGCGGGAGTTGATACGCAGTATTTT
>TRBV2|TRBJ2-1|TRBD2|.
CASSSTKAGGHHNEQFF
TGTGCCAGCAGTTCTACAAAAGCGGGAGGGCATCACAATGAGCAGTTCTTC
>TRBV5-1|TRBJ1-1|.|once
CASSRGGNPNTEAFF
TGCGCCAGCAGCAGGGGAGGAAACCCGAACACTGAAGCTTTCTTT
>TRBV30|TRBJ2-7|TRBD2|.
CAWNTSGRGEQYF
TGTGCCTGGAATACTAGCGGGCGCGGGGAGCAGTACTTC
>TRBV6-6|TRBJ1-2|TRBD1|.
CASSYSRWDSLYGYTF
TGTGCCAGCAGTTACTCGAGGTGGGACAGCCTCTATGGCTACACCTTC
>TRBV20-1|TRBJ1-2|.|few
CSANSGDGYTF
TGCAGTGCTAACTCAGGGGACGGCTACACCTTC
>TRBV7-2|TRBJ1-3|.|.
CASSFQGSGNTIYF
TGTGCCAGCAGCTTCCAGGGTTCCGGAAACACCATATATTTT
>TRBV28|TRBJ2-7|TRBD1|.
CASSNCQGAGDNEQYF
TGTGCCAGCTCCAACTGTCAGGGGGCCGGGGATAACGAGCAGTACTTC
>TRBV27|TRBJ2-1|.|.
CASRITSGVYEQFF
TGTGCCAGCAGAATTACGTCGGGGGTTTATGAGCAGTTCTTC
>TRBV6-1|TRBJ1-2|TRBD1|.
CATRTGVRYTF
TGTGCCACCCGGACAGGAGTTCGCTACACCTTC
>TRBV11-2|TRBJ2-5|.|.
CASSPRSSGTQYF
TGTGCCAGCAGCCCTCGGTCGAGTGGGACCCAGTACTTC
>TRBV10-3|TRBJ2-7|TRBD2|few
CAISETSVSEQYF
TGTGCCATCAGTGAAACTAGCGTTAGCGAGCAGTACTTC
>TRBV27|TRBJ2-2|.|once
CASSLWGREPRTGELFF
TGTGCCAGCAGTTTATGGGGGCGGGAGCCCCGAACCGGGGAGCTGTTTTTT
>TRBV9|TRBJ2-3|TRBD2|.
CASSVATRGLGETDTQYF
TGTGCCAGCAGCGTAGCTACGAGGGGACTAGGAGAAACAGATACGCAGTATTTT
>TRBV28|TRBJ2-7|.|few
CASTPSQGSGYEQYF
TGTGCCAGCACCCCATCACAGGGTTCTGGCTACGAGCAGTACTTC
>TRBV27|TRBJ1-3|TRBD1|.
CARRDRAPGNTIYF
TGTGCCAGGAGAGACAGGGCGCCTGGAAACACCATATATTTT
>TRBV4-1|TRBJ1-5|.|.
CASSHPGHNQPQHF
TGCGCCAGCAGCCACCCGGGACATAATCAGCCCCAGCATTTT
>TRBV9|TRBJ2-3|.|.
CASIPPSTDTQYF
TGTGCCAGCATCCCTCCTAGCACAGATACGCAGTATTTT
>TRBV4-3|TRBJ2-6|.|.
CASSQGDGISGANVLTF
TGCGCCAGCAGCCAAGGAGACGGGATCTCTGGGGCCAACGTCCTGACTTTC
>TRBV28|TRBJ2-6|.|.
CASSFRGSGANVLTF
TGTGCCAGCAGTTTCCGGGGGTCGGGGGCCAACGTCCTGACTTTC
>TRBV15|TRBJ2-5|.|.
CATSRDHSRGSLRQETQYF
TGTGCCACCAGCAGAGACCACTCCCGGGGGTCCTTGAGGCAAGAGACCCAGTACTTC
>TRBV9|TRBJ2-1|.|.
CASSASVFSYNEQFF
TGTGCCAGCAGTGCGTCGGTCTTCTCCTACAATGAGCAGTTCTTC
>TRBV28|TRBJ2-5|TRBD1|.
CASSWKRSRGPPETQYF
TGTGCCAGCAGTTGGAAAAGATCCAGGGGGCCTCCAGAGACCCAGTACTTC
>TRBV5-1|TRBJ1-1|.|.
CASSSKTVNTEAFF
TGCGCCAGCAGCTCCAAGACAGTGAACACTGAAGCTTTCTTT
>TRBV5-1|TRBJ2-7|TRBD2|.
CASSWGGLAGGEQYF
TGCGCCAGCAGCTGGGGGGGACTAGCGGGAGGCGAGCAGTACTTC
>TRBV28|TRBJ1-1|.|.
CASSCWTANTEAFF
TGTGCCAGCAGTTGCTGGACAGCGAACACTGAAGCTTTCTTT
>TRBV28|TRBJ2-2|.|few
CASSFGEPHTGELFF
TGTGCCAGCAGTTTTGGGGAGCCGCACACCGGGGAGCTGTTTTTT
>TRBV6-5|TRBJ2-1|TRBD1|.
CASCPRKDRVGEQFF
TGTGCCAGCTGCCCCAGGAAAGACAGGGTCGGTGAGCAGTTCTTC
>TRBV2|TRBJ2-1|.|few
CASSEDGSSYNEQFF
TGTGCCAGCAGTGAAGACGGGAGCTCCTACAATGAGCAGTTCTTC
>TRBV6-5|TRBJ1-5|.|.
CASSPRRFDEPQHF
TGTGCCAGCAGCCCCCGGAGGTTTGACGAGCCCCAGCATTTT
>TRBV6-4|TRBJ2-3|.|.
CASSERNSAGFKQYF
TGTGCCAGCAGTGAGCGGAACTCCGCCGGGTTTAAGCAGTATTTT
>TRBV30|TRBJ1-2|.|.
CAWSPPWEGGNYGYTF
TGTGCCTGGAGCCCCCCCTGGGAGGGTGGGAACTATGGCTACACCTTC
>TRBV19|TRBJ2-3|.|.
CASSILTGPATSTDTQYF
TGTGCCAGTAGTATCCTCACAGGCCCTGCAACTAGCACAGATACGCAGTATTTT
>TRBV6-1|TRBJ2-5|.|once
CASSEAALYQETQYF
TGTGCCAGCAGTGAAGCAGCACTTTACCAAGAGACCCAGTACTTC